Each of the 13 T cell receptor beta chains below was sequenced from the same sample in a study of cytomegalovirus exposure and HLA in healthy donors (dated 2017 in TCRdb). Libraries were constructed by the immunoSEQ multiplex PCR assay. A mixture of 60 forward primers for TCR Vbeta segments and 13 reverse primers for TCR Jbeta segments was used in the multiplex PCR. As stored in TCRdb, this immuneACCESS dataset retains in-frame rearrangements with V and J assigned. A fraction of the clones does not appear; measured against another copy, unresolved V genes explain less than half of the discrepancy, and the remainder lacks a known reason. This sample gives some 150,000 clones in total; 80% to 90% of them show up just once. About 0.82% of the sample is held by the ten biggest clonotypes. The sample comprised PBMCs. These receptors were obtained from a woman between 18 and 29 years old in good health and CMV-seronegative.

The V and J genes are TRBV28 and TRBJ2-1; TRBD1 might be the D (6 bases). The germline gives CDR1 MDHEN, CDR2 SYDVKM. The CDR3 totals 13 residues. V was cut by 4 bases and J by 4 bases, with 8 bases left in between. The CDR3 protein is CASSSRGYNEQFF. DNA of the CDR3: TGTGCCAGCAGTTCCAGGGGTTACAATGAGCAGTTCTTC.

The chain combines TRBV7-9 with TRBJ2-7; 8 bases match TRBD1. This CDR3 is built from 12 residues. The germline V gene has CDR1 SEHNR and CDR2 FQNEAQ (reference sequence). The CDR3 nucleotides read TGTTCCACCGCGACAGGGGCCTACGAGCAGTACTTC. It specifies CSTATGAYEQYF.

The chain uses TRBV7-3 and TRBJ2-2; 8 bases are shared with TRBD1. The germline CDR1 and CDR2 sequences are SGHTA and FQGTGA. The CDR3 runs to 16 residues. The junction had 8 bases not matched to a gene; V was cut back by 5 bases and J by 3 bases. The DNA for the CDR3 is TGTGCCAGCAGCCCGACAGGGGACTCCCACACCGGGGAGCTGTTTTTT. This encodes CASSPTGDSHTGELFF. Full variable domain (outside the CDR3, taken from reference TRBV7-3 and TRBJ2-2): GAGVSQTPSNKVTEKGKYVELRCDPISGHTALYWYRQSLGQGPEFLIYFQGTGAADDSGLPNDRFFAVRPEGSVSTLKIQRTERGDSAVYLCASSPTGDSHTGELFFGEGSRLTVL.

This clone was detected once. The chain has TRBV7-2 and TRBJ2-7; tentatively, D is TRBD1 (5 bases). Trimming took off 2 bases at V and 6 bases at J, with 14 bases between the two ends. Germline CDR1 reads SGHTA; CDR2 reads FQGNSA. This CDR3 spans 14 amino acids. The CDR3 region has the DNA TGTGCCAGCAGCTTATCACTGAATCAGGGCGAGCAGTACTTC. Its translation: CASSLSLNQGEQYF.

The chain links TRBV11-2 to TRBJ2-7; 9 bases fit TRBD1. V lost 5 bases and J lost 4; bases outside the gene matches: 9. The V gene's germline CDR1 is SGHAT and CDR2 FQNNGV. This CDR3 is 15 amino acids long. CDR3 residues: CASSLLGTGSYEQYF. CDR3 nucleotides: TGTGCCAGCAGCCTTCTCGGGACAGGGTCATACGAGCAGTACTTC.

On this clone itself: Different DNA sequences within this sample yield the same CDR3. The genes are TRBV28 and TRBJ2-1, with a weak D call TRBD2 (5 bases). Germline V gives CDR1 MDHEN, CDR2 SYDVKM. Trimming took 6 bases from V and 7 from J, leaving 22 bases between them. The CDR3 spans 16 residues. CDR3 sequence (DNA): TGTGCCAGCAGCTTTTCCTATGGGAGTATGGGAAATGAGCAGTTCTTC. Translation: CASSFSYGSMGNEQFF.

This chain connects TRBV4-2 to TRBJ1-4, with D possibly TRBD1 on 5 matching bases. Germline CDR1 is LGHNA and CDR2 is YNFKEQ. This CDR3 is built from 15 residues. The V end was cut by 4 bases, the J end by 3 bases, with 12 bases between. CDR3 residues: CASSLDSGPNEKLFF. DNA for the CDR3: TGTGCCAGCAGCCTTGACAGCGGGCCTAATGAAAAACTGTTTTTT.

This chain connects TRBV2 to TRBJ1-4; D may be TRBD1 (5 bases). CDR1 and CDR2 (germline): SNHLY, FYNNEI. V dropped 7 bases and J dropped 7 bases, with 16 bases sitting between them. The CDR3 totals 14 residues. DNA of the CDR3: TGTGCCAGCATAATCGGTCTTGACAGTGAAAAACTGTTTTTT. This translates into CASIIGLDSEKLFF.

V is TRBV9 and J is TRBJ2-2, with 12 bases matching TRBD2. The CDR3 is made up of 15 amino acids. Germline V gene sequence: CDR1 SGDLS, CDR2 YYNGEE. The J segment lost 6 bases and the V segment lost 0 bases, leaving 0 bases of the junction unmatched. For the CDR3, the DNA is TGTGCCAGCAGCGTAGGACTAGCGGGAGCCGGGGAGCTGTTTTTT. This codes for CASSVGLAGAGELFF. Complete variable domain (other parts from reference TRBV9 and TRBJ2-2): DSGVTQTPKHLITATGQRVTLRCSPRSGDLSVYWYQQSLDQGLQFLIQYYNGEERAKGNILERFSAQQFPDLHSELNLSSLELGDSALYFCASSVGLAGAGELFFGEGSRLTVL.

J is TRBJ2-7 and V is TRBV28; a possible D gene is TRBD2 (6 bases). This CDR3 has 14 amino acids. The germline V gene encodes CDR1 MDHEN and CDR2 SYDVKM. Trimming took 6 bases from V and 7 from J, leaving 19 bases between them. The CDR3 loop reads CASSSRTGAGEQYF. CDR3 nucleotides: TGTGCCAGCAGCTCAAGGACGGGCGCGGGGGAGCAGTACTTC.

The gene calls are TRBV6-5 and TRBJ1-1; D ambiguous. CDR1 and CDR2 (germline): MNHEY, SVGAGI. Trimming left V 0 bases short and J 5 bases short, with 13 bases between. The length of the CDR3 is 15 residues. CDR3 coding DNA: TGTGCCAGCAGTTACTCGAGGGCGGCGGGTACTGAAGCTTTCTTT. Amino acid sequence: CASSYSRAAGTEAFF.

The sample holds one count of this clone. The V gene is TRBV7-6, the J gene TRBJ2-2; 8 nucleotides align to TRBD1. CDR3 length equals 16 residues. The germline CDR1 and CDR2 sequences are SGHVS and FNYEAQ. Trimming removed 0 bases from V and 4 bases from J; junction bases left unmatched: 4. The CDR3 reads CASSLAFDRGTGELFF. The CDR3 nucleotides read TGTGCCAGCAGCTTAGCTTTCGACAGGGGCACCGGGGAGCTGTTTTTT.

The CDR3, as DNA: TGTGCCAGCAGCCAACAGGGGGCCTCCTACGAGCAGTACTTC. Its translation: CASSQQGASYEQYF. The genes are TRBV7-8 and TRBJ2-7; 9 bases are a match to TRBD1. Germline V gene lookup returns CDR1 SGHVS and CDR2 FQNEAQ. This CDR3 is 14 amino acids long. The V segment lost 5 bases and the J segment 0 bases; nucleotides outside the gene matches: 2.